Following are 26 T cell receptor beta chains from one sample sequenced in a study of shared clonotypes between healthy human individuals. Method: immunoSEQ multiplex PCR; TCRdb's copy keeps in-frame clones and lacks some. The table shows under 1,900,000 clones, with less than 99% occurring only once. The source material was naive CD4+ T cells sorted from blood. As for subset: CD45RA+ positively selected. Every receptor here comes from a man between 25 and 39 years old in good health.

The CDR3 reads CASSKGGQGQKSYGYTF. DNA for the CDR3: TGTGCCAGCAGCAAAGGGGGGCAAGGACAGAAATCTTATGGCTACACCTTC. The chain couples TRBV11-2 to TRBJ1-2, with a tentative D call TRBD1 (6 bases). Trimming removed 5 bases from V and 5 bases from J, with 24 bases in between. The CDR3 has 17 amino acids. Germline V lookup: CDR1 SGHAT, CDR2 FQNNGV.

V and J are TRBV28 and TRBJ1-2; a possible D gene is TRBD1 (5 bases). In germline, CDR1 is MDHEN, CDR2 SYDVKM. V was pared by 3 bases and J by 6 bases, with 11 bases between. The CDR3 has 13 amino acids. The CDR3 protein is CASSFLYRNGYTF. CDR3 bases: TGTGCCAGCAGTTTCCTCTACAGGAATGGCTACACCTTC.

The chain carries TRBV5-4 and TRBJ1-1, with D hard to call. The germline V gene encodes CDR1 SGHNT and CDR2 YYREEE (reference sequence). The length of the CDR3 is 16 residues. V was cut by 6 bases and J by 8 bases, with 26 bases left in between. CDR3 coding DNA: TGTGCCAGCACCCCGGCGGGTGTGGGCCGCGGGATCGAAGCTTTCTTT. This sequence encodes CASTPAGVGRGIEAFF.

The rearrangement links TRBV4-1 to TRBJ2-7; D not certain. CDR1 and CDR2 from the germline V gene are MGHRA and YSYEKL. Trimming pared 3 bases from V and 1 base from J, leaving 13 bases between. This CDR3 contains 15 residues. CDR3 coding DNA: TGCGCCAGCAGCCAGGAAGGCCGAAGATCCTACGAGCAGTACTTC. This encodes CASSQEGRRSYEQYF.

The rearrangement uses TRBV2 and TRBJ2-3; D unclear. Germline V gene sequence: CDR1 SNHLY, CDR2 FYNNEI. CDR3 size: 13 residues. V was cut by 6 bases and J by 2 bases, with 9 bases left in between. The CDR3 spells CASRSPHTDTQYF. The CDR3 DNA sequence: TGTGCCAGCAGGTCTCCCCACACAGATACGCAGTATTTT.

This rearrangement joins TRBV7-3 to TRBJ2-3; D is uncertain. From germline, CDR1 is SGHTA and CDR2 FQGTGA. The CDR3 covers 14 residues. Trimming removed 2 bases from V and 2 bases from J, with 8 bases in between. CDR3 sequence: CASSLGFLTDTQYF. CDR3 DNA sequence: TGTGCCAGCAGCTTAGGTTTTCTCACAGATACGCAGTATTTT.

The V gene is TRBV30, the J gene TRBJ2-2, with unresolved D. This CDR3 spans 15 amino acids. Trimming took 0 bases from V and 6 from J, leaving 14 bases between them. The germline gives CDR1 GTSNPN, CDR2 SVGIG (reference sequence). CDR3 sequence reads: CAWSVHGSLSGELFF. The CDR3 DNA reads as TGTGCCTGGAGTGTACACGGATCGCTTTCCGGGGAGCTGTTTTTT.

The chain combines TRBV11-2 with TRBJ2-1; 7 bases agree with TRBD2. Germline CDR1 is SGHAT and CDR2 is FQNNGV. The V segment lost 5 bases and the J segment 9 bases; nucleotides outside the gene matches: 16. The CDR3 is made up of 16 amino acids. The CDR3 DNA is TGTGCCAGCAGCCCTAAAGTGGGACTAAACTTAGTTGAGCAGTTCTTC. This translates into CASSPKVGLNLVEQFF. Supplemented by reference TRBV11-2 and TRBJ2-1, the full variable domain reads EAGVAQSPRYKIIEKRQSVAFWCNPISGHATLYWYQQILGQGPKLLIQFQNNGVVDDSQLPKDRFSAERLKGVDSTLKIQPAKLEDSAVYLCASSPKVGLNLVEQFFGPGTRLTVL.

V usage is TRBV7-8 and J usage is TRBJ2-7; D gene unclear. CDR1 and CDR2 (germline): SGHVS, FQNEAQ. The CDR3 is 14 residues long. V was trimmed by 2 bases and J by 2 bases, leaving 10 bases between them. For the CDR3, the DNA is TGTGCCAGCAGCTTAAGGACGGGTACCTACGAGCAGTACTTC. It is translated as CASSLRTGTYEQYF.

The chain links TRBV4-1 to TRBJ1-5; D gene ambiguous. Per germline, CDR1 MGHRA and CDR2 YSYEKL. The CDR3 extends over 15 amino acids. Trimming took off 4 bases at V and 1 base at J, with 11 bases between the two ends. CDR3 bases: TGCGCCAGCAGCCCGCTCGGACTGAGCAATCAGCCCCAGCATTTT. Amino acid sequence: CASSPLGLSNQPQHF.

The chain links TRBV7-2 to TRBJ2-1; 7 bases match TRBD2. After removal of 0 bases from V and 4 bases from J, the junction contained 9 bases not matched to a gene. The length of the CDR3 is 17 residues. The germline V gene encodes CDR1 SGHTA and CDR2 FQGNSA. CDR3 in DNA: TGTGCCAGCAGCTTAGCTTTGGGACTATCCGTTTACAATGAGCAGTTCTTC. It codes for CASSLALGLSVYNEQFF.

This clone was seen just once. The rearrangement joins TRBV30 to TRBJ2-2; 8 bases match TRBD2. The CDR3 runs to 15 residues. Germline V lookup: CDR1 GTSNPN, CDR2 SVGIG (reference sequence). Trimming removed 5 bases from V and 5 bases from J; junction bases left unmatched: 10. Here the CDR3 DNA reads TGTGCCTGGGGATTAGCGGGAAGAAGGACCGGGGAGCTGTTTTTT. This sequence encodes CAWGLAGRRTGELFF.

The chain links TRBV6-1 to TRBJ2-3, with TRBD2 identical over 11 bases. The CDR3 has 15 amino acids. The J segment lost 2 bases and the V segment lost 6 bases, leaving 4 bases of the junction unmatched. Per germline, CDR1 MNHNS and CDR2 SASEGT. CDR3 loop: CASRGLAVLTDTQYF. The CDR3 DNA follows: TGTGCCAGCAGGGGACTAGCGGTGCTCACAGATACGCAGTATTTT.

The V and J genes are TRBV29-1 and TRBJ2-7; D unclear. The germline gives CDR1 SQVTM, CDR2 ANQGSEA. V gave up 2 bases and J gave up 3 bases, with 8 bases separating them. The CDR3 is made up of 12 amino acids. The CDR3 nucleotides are TGCAGCGTTGAATTGCAGAACTACGAGCAGTACTTC. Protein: CSVELQNYEQYF.

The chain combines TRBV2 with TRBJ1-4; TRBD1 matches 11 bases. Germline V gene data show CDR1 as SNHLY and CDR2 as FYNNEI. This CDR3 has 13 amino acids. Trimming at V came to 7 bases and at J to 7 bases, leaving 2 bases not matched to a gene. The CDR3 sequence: CASKDRGLEKLFF. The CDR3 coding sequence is TGTGCCAGCAAGGACAGGGGGCTTGAAAAACTGTTTTTT.

The CDR3, as DNA: TGCGCCAGCAGTGAGTCTGCTCGACACCCTGCCTACAATGAGCAGTTCTTC. Protein product: CASSESARHPAYNEQFF. The chain has TRBV10-1 and TRBJ2-1; no reliable D call. Per the germline V gene, CDR1 is WNHNN and CDR2 is SYGVQD (reference sequence). The CDR3 covers 17 residues. The V and J ends lost 0 bases and 2 bases respectively, with 14 bases between them.

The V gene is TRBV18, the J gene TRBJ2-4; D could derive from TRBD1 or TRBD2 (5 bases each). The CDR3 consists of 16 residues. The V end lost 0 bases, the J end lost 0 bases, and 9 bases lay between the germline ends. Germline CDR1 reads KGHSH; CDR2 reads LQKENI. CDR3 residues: CASSPPGALAKNIQYF. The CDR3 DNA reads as TGTGCCAGCTCACCACCCGGGGCTCTAGCCAAAAACATTCAGTACTTC.

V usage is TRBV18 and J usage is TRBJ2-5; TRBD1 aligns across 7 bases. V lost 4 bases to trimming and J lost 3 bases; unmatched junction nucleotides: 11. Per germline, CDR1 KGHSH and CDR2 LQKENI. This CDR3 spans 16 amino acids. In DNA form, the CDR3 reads TGTGCCAGCTCACGGCCCTGGACAGGTGATGAAGAGACCCAGTACTTC. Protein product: CASSRPWTGDEETQYF.

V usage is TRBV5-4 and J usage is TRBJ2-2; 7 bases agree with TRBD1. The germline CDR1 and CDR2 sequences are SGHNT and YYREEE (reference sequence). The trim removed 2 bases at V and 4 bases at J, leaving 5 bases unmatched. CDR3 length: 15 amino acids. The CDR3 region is CASSFMPGGTGELFF. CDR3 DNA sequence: TGTGCCAGCAGCTTTATGCCAGGGGGCACCGGGGAGCTGTTTTTT.

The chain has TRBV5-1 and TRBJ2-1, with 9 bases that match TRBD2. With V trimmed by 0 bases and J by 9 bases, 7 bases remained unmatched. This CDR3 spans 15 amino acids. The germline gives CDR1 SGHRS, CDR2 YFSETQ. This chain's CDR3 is CASSLALAGRGEQFF. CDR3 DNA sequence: TGCGCCAGCAGCTTGGCGCTAGCGGGAAGGGGTGAGCAGTTCTTC. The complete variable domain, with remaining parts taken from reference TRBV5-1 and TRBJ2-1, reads KAGVTQTPRYLIKTRGQQVTLSCSPISGHRSVSWYQQTPGQGLQFLFEYFSETQRNKGNFPGRFSGRQFSNSRSEMNVSTLELGDSALYLCASSLALAGRGEQFFGPGTRLTVL.

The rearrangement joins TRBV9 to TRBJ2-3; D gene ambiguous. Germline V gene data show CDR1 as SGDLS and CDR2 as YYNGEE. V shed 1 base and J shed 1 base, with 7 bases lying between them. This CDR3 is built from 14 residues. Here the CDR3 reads CASSVMSGTDTQYF. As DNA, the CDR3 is TGTGCCAGCAGCGTAATGAGCGGCACAGATACGCAGTATTTT.

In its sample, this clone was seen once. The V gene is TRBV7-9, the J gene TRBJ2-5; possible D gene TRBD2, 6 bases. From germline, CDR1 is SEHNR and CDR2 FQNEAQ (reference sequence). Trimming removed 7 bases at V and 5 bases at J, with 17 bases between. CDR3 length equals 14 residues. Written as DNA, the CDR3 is TGTGCCAGCACGGGGGACTGGGGAAGGGAGACCCAGTACTTC. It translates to CASTGDWGRETQYF.

The CDR3 nucleotides read TGTGCCAGCAGCTGGGGACAGGGAATATCCGGAGCTAATGAAAAACTGTTTTTT. Residues: CASSWGQGISGANEKLFF. This chain connects TRBV7-9 to TRBJ1-4, with TRBD1 identical over 9 bases. The CDR3 totals 18 residues. CDR1 is SEHNR and CDR2 is FQNEAQ in the germline V gene (reference sequence). J lost 3 bases, V lost 4 bases, and 12 bases had no gene match.

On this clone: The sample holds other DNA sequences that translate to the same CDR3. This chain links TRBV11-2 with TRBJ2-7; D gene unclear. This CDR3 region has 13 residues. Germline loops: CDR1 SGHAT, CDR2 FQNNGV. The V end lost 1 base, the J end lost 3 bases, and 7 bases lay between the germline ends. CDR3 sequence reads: CASSLVPLYEQYF. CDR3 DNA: TGTGCCAGCAGCTTAGTACCGCTCTACGAGCAGTACTTC.

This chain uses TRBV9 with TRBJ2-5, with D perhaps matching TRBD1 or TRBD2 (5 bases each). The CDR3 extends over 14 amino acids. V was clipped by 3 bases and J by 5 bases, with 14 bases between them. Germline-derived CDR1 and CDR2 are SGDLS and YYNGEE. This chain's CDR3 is CASSAGADTETQYF. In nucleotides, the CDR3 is TGTGCCAGCAGCGCCGGAGCGGACACGGAGACCCAGTACTTC.

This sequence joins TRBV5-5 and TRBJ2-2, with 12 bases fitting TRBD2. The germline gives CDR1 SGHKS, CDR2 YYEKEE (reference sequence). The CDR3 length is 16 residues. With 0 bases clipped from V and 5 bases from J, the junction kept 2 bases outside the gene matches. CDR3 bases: TGTGCCAGCAGCTTGGTACTAGCGGGAGGAACCGGGGAGCTGTTTTTT. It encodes CASSLVLAGGTGELFF. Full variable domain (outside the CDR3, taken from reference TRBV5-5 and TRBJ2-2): DAGVTQSPTHLIKTRGQQVTLRCSPISGHKSVSWYQQVLGQGPQFIFQYYEKEERGRGNFPDRFSARQFPNYSSELNVNALLLGDSALYLCASSLVLAGGTGELFFGEGSRLTVL.